The sample holds one count of the clone carrying this TCR beta chain. These data come from a study of blood T cell repertoires in COVID-19. Study-level background: Collection of acute and convalescent COVID-19 samples took place in the United States, Italy and Spain. PBMCs, B-cell-depleted T cells, or T cells provided the cDNA or gDNA that made up the material.

Germline CDR1 MNHEY, CDR2 SMNVEV (reference sequence). Trimming took 4 bases from V and 3 from J, leaving 7 bases between them. CDR3 size: 13 residues. As handled by the study authors: Amplification from reference gene primers served as the basis for estimated nucleated cell counts. Sequencing was performed with immunoSEQ multiplex PCR; in TCRdb, only in-frame clones are kept and a portion is missing. The V and J calls and clone size were taken over from that table, and D and trimming were inferred from the DNA. This sample has some 220,000 clones, with 80% found just once. Sequenced: peripheral blood. This clonotype was sampled from a woman in her 70s with acute or convalescent COVID-19. The chain carries TRBV27 and TRBJ1-5; no reliable D call. The CDR3 region is CASSSGTNQPQHF. The CDR3 nucleotides are TGTGCCAGCAGTTCAGGTACCAATCAGCCCCAGCATTTT.